This T cell receptor (beta chain) was found in a study of shared clonotypes between healthy human individuals. Naive CD8 cells, CD45RO-negative and positively selected for CCR7, excluded terminally differentiated effector memory CD45RA+ cells. Genomic DNA of every subset was divided equally among multiple immunoSEQ plates. Original analysis: Junction-only sequences without quality scores were provided by ImmunoSEQ, so filtering was different. Profiling relied on immunoSEQ multiplex PCR, and the TCRdb table lists in-frame clones only, not all of them. V and J calls plus clone size are reproduced from that table; the DNA served to infer D and trimming. The profile shows around 2,000,000 clones, 85% to 95% of them singletons. Trimming removed 3 bases from V and 4 bases from J, with 10 bases in between. The CDR3 sequence is 14 residues long. Germline V gene data show CDR1 as LNHDA and CDR2 as SQIVND (reference sequence).

What was sequenced was naive CD8+ T cells sorted from blood. The V call is TRBV19, the J call TRBJ1-5; D gene ambiguous. The clonotype comes from a man aged 18-30 years in good health. DNA for the CDR3: TGTGCCAGTAGTATTCCCGGGAAGAATCAGCCCCAGCATTTT. It specifies CASSIPGKNQPQHF.